One T cell receptor (beta chain) is described in this entry. The antigen remains undetermined. The data are from a study of cytomegalovirus exposure and HLA in healthy donors. Study details: A data release that came early held roughly 85 million unique TCRs from HLA-typed donors. Falling in the Caucasian-associated ancestry cluster were 80% to 85% of approximately 410 genotyped donors.

The PCR used 60 Vbeta and 13 Jbeta primers. Generated by immunoSEQ multiplex PCR, the TCRdb table keeps only in-frame clones and is missing some. The table records approximately 200,000 clones, 70% to 90% of them present only once. Study observations and caveats: It was only CMV serostatus that was available as immune exposure information. Later work found that TCR association rates differed between HLA loci; DRB1 had the most and HLA-C the fewest.

The length of the CDR3 is 17 residues. The chain carries TRBV1 and TRBJ2-1; the listed D gene, TRBD2, was not tested against the DNA. TRBV1 is flagged as a pseudogene. The sequence derives from a human donor in good health. The sample was PBMCs. The CDR3 here is CTSSQDDCGSETNEQFF. As DNA, the CDR3 is TGCACCAGCAGCCAAGACGACTGCGGGAGTGAGACCAATGAGCAGTTCTTC.